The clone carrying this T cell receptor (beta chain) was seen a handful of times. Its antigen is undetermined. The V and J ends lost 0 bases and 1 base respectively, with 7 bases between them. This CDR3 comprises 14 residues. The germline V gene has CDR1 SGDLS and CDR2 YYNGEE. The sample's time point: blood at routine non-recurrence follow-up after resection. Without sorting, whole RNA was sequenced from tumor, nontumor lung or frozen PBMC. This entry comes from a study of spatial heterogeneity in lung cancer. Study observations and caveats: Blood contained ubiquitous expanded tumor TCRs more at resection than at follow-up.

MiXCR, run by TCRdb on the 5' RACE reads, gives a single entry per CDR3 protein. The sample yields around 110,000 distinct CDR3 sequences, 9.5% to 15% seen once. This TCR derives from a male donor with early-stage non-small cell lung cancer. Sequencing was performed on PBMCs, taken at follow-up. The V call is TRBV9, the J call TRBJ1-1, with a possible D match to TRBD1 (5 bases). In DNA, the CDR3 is TGTGCCAGCAGCGTAGGGGGCTCGAACACTGAAGCTTTCTTT. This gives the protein CASSVGGSNTEAFF.